The rows below give T cell receptor beta chains drawn from one sample of a study of graft-versus-host responses after intestinal transplantation. These receptors have no identified antigens. Produced via immunoSEQ multiplex PCR; TCRdb's table is partial and in-frame only. Among 130,000 or so clones listed, over 90% were seen once. Sequenced here: unstimulated CD4+ T cells sorted from spleen or lymph node cells, sampled before intestinal transplant. These receptors were obtained from a human donor who received an intestinal transplant. Both conserved end residues are part of each CDR3. The D gene is left open where the match is weak. Clone size is given for some rows only: seen once, a few or many times, or a class if the clone is expanded.

>TRBD1|TRBJ2-7|TRBV11-1|NA
TGTGCCAGCAGCTTAAGGATTTCGGGACAGGGGACCTACGAGCAGTACTTC
CASSLRISGQGTYEQYF
>NA|TRBJ1-2|TRBV30|NA
TGTGCCTGGAGAGGGCGGGGATCCGACTATGGCTACACCTTC
CAWRGRGSDYGYTF
>NA|TRBJ1-1|TRBV14|NA
TGTGCCAGCAGCCAAGATTGGGCGACTGAAGCTTTCTTT
CASSQDWATEAFF
>TRBD1|TRBJ2-7|TRBV7-2|NA
TGTGCCAGCAGCCGAATGGGGACAGGGGGTATCGGGGTAGTAGTCGAGCAGTACTTC
CASSRMGTGGIGVVVEQYF
>NA|TRBJ2-7|TRBV11-2|NA
TGTGCCAGCAGCCCAGACTGGTACAAGTCCTACGAGCAGTACTTC
CASSPDWYKSYEQYF
>NA|TRBJ2-5|TRBV30|NA
TGTGCCTGGAGTAGGTGGGAGACCCAGTACTTC
CAWSRWETQYF
>TRBD2|TRBJ2-7|TRBV28|NA
TGTGCCAGCAAGACGACTAGCGGGTACGAGCAGTACTTC
CASKTTSGYEQYF
>TRBD2|TRBJ2-4|TRBV2|NA
TGTGCCAGCAGGGATGACAGCGGGGGAAACATTCAGTACTTC
CASRDDSGGNIQYF
>NA|TRBJ2-7|TRBV23-1|NA
TGCGCCAGCAGTCAATCGCGACTCGCCCTCTACGAGCAGTACTTC
CASSQSRLALYEQYF
>NA|TRBJ1-3|TRBV11-2|NA
TGTGCCAGCAGCTTATACCCCCAAGCAGGGCTCGTAAACACCATATATTTT
CASSLYPQAGLVNTIYF
>TRBD2|TRBJ2-7|TRBV6-5|NA
TGTGCCAGCAGTGCGGCTAGCGGGAGGGCCTACGAGCAGTACTTC
CASSAASGRAYEQYF
>NA|TRBJ1-5|TRBV19|NA
TGTGCCAGTACCTGGGTAGGGACTAATCAGCCCCAGCATTTT
CASTWVGTNQPQHF
>NA|TRBJ2-6|TRBV27|NA
TGTGCCAGCAGCCATTGGGAAGGCTCTGGGGCCAACGTCCTGACTTTC
CASSHWEGSGANVLTF
>NA|TRBJ2-7|TRBV6-6|few
TGTGCCAGCAGTTACTCGCTAGATGACGATGACGAGCAGTACTTC
CASSYSLDDDDEQYF
>TRBD2|TRBJ2-1|TRBV30|NA
TGTGCCTGGAGTAAAGGCGGGAGTTCCTACAATGAGCAGTTCTTC
CAWSKGGSSYNEQFF
>NA|TRBJ1-1|TRBV6-4|few
TGTGCCAGCAGCAACCTTAGGGGTGTAGAGACTGAAGCTTTCTTT
CASSNLRGVETEAFF
>NA|TRBJ2-7|TRBV21-1|NA
TGTGCCAGCAGCAAAGGGACAGGCTACGAGCAGTACTTC
CASSKGTGYEQYF
>TRBD1|TRBJ2-7|TRBV27|NA
TGTGCCAGCACACCGTTTGGGACAGGGTATTGTCTAGCGGCCTTGAGCTCCTACGAGCAGTACTTC
CASTPFGTGYCLAALSSYEQYF
>TRBD2|TRBJ2-1|TRBV5-1|NA
TGCGCCAGCAGCTTGGATAGCGGGACCTACAATGAGCAGTTCTTC
CASSLDSGTYNEQFF
>TRBD1|TRBJ1-6|TRBV6-5|NA
TGTGCCAGCAGTTATAACTGGGACAGGGGTAATTCACCCCTCCACTTT
CASSYNWDRGNSPLHF
>NA|TRBJ2-2|TRBV28|NA
TGTGCCACCGTATCTCTGGTGGTGGCCACCGGGGAGCTGTTTTTT
CATVSLVVATGELFF